The clone carrying this T cell receptor beta chain occurred many times. The antigen remains undetermined. The sequenced template was RNA, covering the TCR beta CDR3 region. RT-PCR was first run with HTBI primers, then multiplex PCR in a second round. Each CDR3 protein gets one entry after TCRdb re-called the multiplex PCR reads with MiXCR. The sample has about 700,000 distinct CDR3 sequences, 40% seen once; the top ten hold approximately 43%. The sample belongs to a study of Graves' ophthalmopathy and Graves' hyperthyroidism. Study-wide results and limits: The authors also found most expanded thyroid clonotypes above 0.001 frequency in blood. In predicting ophthalmopathy progression, the model reached roughly 69% sensitivity and 72.22% specificity.

Additional autoimmune diseases, uncontrolled infections, pregnancy or lactation disqualified patients. Each diagnosis was determined on the basis of clinical symptoms, serum thyroxine, TRAb, thyroid ultrasound and orbital computed tomography. The sample consisted of peripheral blood. The receptor was derived from an adult man with Graves' ophthalmopathy.

CDR3 bases: TGTGCCAGCAGCCCCCGGTCTGTGGAGCTGTTTTTT. This gives the protein CASSPRSVELFF. The chain uses TRBV7-9 and TRBJ2-2; D remains ambiguous. This CDR3 is built from 12 residues. Between the trimmed V and J ends, which lost 5 bases and 10 bases, there was a span of 11 bases. Germline assignment: CDR1 SEHNR and CDR2 FQNEAQ (reference sequence).